Listed below are T cell receptor beta chains from one sample, sequenced in a study of cytomegalovirus exposure and HLA in healthy donors. TCRdb's copy holds only in-frame clones and misses some; the assay was immunoSEQ multiplex PCR. This table holds approximately 200,000 clones, approximately 79% found once. The specimen was PBMCs. These receptors were obtained from a woman in her 30s in good health and CMV-seropositive. CDR3s include the opening cysteine and the closing phenylalanine or tryptophan. The D gene is left open where the match is weak.

>NA|15|TRBD1|TRBV4-1
CASSQEEGTGYEQYF
>TRBJ2-1|14|NA|TRBV2
CASSEPWRGTEQFF
>TRBJ1-1|14|NA|TRBV11-3
CASSHRTNRSAAFF
>TRBJ2-7|14|TRBD1|TRBV14
CASSTGTGSYEQYF
>TRBJ1-2|12|TRBD1|TRBV29-1
CSGTGDTYGYTF
>TRBJ2-1|14|NA|TRBV30
CAWSVGSSYNEQFF
>TRBJ1-2|10|NA|TRBV5-1
CASSLERAVF
>TRBJ2-1|14|NA|TRBV27
CASSPRVGHYEQFF
>TRBJ2-7|14|TRBD2|TRBV7-2
CASSSLAGAVEQYF
>TRBJ2-5|17|TRBD2|TRBV9
CASSALLAGGPGSAQYF
>TRBJ1-2|15|TRBD1|TRBV7-8
CASSIGTVNRYGYTF
>TRBJ2-3|14|NA|TRBV5-4
CASSPDSSTDTQYF
>TRBJ2-3|13|NA|TRBV11-2
CASSLLTTDTQYF
>TRBJ2-3|12|NA|TRBV10-3
CAISETGYTQYF
>TRBJ1-3|14|NA|TRBV2
CASSVLVPGNTIYF
>TRBJ2-1|12|NA|TRBV29-1
CQGQGPYNEQFF